The 27 T cell receptor beta chains reported below all come from one sample, sequenced in a study of molecular identifiers for immune sequencing clone quantification. TCRdb passed the PCR reads through MiXCR, listing each CDR3 protein once. The sample includes about 630,000 distinct CDR3 sequences, 25% seen only once; the top ten take around 0.78%. What was sequenced was naive CD8+ T cells from blood, with Jurkat cell RNA spiked in. The subset was: FACS-sorted CD8+CD4-CCR7+CD45RA+ naive T cells. Receptor source: a human donor in good health. Some libraries in this study had Jurkat cell RNA spiked in.

This clonotype was seen ten or more times. The chain uses TRBV12-3 or TRBV12-4 and TRBJ1-5; D gene unclear. V was trimmed by 6 bases and J by 7 bases, leaving 13 bases between them. This CDR3 has 13 residues. DNA for the CDR3: TGTGCCAGCAGCGGGGAGGGCCGGCAGCCCCAGCATTTT. It is translated as CASSGEGRQPQHF.

This clonotype was observed once. J is TRBJ2-1 and V is TRBV29-1, with TRBD2 matching 12 bases. Germline loops: CDR1 SQVTM, CDR2 ANQGSEA. CDR3 length: 14 residues. Germline trimming cut 1 base from V and 9 bases from J; bases unmatched to any gene: 4. The CDR3 nucleotides are TGCAGCGTTGAAGGGGGACTAGCGGGTGGTGAGCAGTTCTTC. Protein product: CSVEGGLAGGEQFF.

This clonotype was detected only a few times. The rearrangement links TRBV7-9 to TRBJ2-5, with 15 nucleotides matching TRBD2. CDR1 is SEHNR and CDR2 is FQNEAQ in the germline V gene (reference sequence). J was trimmed by 1 base and V by 5 bases; bases with no gene match: 17. The CDR3 is 21 amino acids. The CDR3 region has the DNA TGTGCCAGCAGCCAGGGAAGGACTAGCGGGGGGGCCTACCGTGGCCAAGAGACCCAGTACTTC. This sequence encodes CASSQGRTSGGAYRGQETQYF.

A word on this clonotype: A much more abundant neighbour one base away suggests this may be a read error. This chain links TRBV29-1 with TRBJ2-7, with unresolved D. Germline-derived CDR1 and CDR2 are SQVTM and ANQGSEA. Trimming took off 5 bases at V and 3 bases at J, with 11 bases between the two ends. The CDR3 has 12 amino acids. Written as DNA, the CDR3 is TGCAGCGTTCGGGCAGCTCGCTACGAGCAGTACTTC. Its translation: CSVRAARYEQYF.

About this clonotype itself: Germline is not matched at one junction end, which may reflect a read error. This chain links TRBV20-1 with TRBJ2-4; TRBD2 matches at 9 bases. The CDR3 runs to 16 residues. Per germline, CDR1 DFQATT and CDR2 SNEGSKA (reference sequence). CDR3 nucleotides: TGCAGTGCCAACGTAGAAGGGAGCGGGGGGTTGAACATTCGGTACTTC. It encodes CSANVEGSGGLNIRYF.

This clonotype occurred many times. The J gene is TRBJ2-5, the V gene TRBV6-2 or TRBV6-3; tentatively, D is TRBD1 (6 bases). Between the trimmed V and J ends, which lost 4 bases and 0 bases, there was a span of 12 bases. This CDR3 comprises 15 residues. Germline lookup yields CDR1 MNHEY and CDR2 SVGEGT. The CDR3 region is CASSSLQGYQETQYF. The CDR3 nucleotides read TGTGCCAGCAGTTCTTTACAGGGCTACCAAGAGACCCAGTACTTC.

The rearrangement uses TRBV20-1 and TRBJ2-7; D is uncertain. This CDR3 has 13 amino acids. Germline assignment: CDR1 DFQATT and CDR2 SNEGSKA (reference sequence). Trimming removed 0 bases at V and 2 bases at J, with 8 bases between. The CDR3 nucleotides read TGCAGTGCTAGAGACAGCCTCACCTACGAGCAGTACTTC. This encodes CSARDSLTYEQYF.

This clonotype appeared once. At one boundary the junction diverges from the germline segment, which might be a read error. The chain has TRBV9 and TRBJ2-3; D is unclear. CDR1 SGDLS and CDR2 YYNGEE come from the germline V gene. CDR3 length: 13 amino acids. CDR3 nucleotide sequence: TGTGCCAGCGGGTCGATCAGCAGAGATACGCAGTATTTT. Its protein product is CASGSISRDTQYF.

The table lists this clonotype with a few counts. The chain joins TRBV7-9 to TRBJ1-1, with D maybe TRBD1 (5 bases). Trimming stripped 4 bases from V and 10 bases from J, with 13 bases between. The CDR3 has 12 residues. Germline loops: CDR1 SEHNR, CDR2 FQNEAQ (reference sequence). The CDR3 sequence is CASSSSGLGAFF. In DNA form, the CDR3 reads TGTGCCAGCAGCTCCTCAGGGTTGGGAGCTTTCTTT.

The rearrangement joins TRBV5-6 to TRBJ2-7; 7 bases are shared with TRBD2. This CDR3 has 12 amino acids. The trim removed 5 bases at V and 6 bases at J, leaving 5 bases unmatched. Germline CDR1 reads SGHDT; CDR2 reads YYEEEE. The CDR3 coding sequence is TGTGCCAGCAGGCTGGGGGGGTTCGAGCAGTACTTC. Its protein product is CASRLGGFEQYF.

This clonotype was seen a few times. V usage is TRBV19 and J usage is TRBJ2-5, with a possible D match to TRBD2 (6 bases). Trimming pared 3 bases from V and 4 bases from J, leaving 18 bases between. This CDR3 contains 16 residues. Germline V gene data show CDR1 as LNHDA and CDR2 as SQIVND (reference sequence). The CDR3 sequence is CASSISWRDTRETQYF. The CDR3, as DNA: TGTGCCAGTAGTATTTCTTGGCGGGATACGCGAGAGACCCAGTACTTC. Based on the CDR3 plus reference TRBV19 and TRBJ2-5, the full variable domain is DGGITQSPKYLFRKEGQNVTLSCEQNLNHDAMYWYRQDPGQGLRLIYYSQIVNDFQKGDIAEGYSVSREKKESFPLTVTSAQKNPTAFYLCASSISWRDTRETQYFGPGTRLLVL.

This clonotype showed up many times. As DNA, the CDR3 is TGTGCCTGCTGGGAGGGGTACGAGCAGTACTTC. Translating it yields CACWEGYEQYF. The chain has TRBV30 and TRBJ2-7; the match to TRBD2 covers 7 bases. The CDR3 spans 11 residues. The V gene end was trimmed by 6 bases and the J gene end by 4 bases; junction bases not matched to a gene: 3. Germline V gene data show CDR1 as GTSNPN and CDR2 as SVGIG (reference sequence).

The sample holds a few counts of this clonotype. This CDR3 is CASSLSRGRVNEQFF. For the CDR3, the DNA is TGTGCCAGCAGCTTATCCCGGGGGCGGGTGAATGAGCAGTTCTTC. This chain uses TRBV11-2 with TRBJ2-1; either TRBD1 or TRBD2 may supply D (6 bases each). The CDR3 totals 15 residues. Germline V gives CDR1 SGHAT, CDR2 FQNNGV. V was cut by 2 bases and J by 7 bases, with 15 bases left in between. The full variable domain, with the rest looked up from reference TRBV11-2 and TRBJ2-1, is EAGVAQSPRYKIIEKRQSVAFWCNPISGHATLYWYQQILGQGPKLLIQFQNNGVVDDSQLPKDRFSAERLKGVDSTLKIQPAKLEDSAVYLCASSLSRGRVNEQFFGPGTRLTVL.

This clonotype was observed a few times. The CDR3 sequence is CASSVEDAGQGVSGANVLTF. The CDR3, as DNA: TGTGCCAGCAGCGTAGAGGATGCGGGACAGGGCGTCTCCGGGGCCAACGTCCTGACTTTC. The chain joins TRBV9 to TRBJ2-6, with 9 bases fitting TRBD1. The CDR3 loop spans 20 amino acids. Trimming took 0 bases from V and 4 from J; bases not matched to a gene: 14. Germline V gene sequence: CDR1 SGDLS, CDR2 YYNGEE. Filled out from reference TRBV9 and TRBJ2-6, the complete variable domain reads DSGVTQTPKHLITATGQRVTLRCSPRSGDLSVYWYQQSLDQGLQFLIQYYNGEERAKGNILERFSAQQFPDLHSELNLSSLELGDSALYFCASSVEDAGQGVSGANVLTFGAGSRLTVL.

CDR3 amino acids: CASSISDRGNSPLHF. DNA for the CDR3: TGTGCCAGTAGTATCTCGGACAGGGGGAATTCACCCCTCCACTTT. J is TRBJ1-6 and V is TRBV19; 10 bases map to TRBD1. CDR3 length: 15 residues. Germline-derived CDR1 and CDR2 are LNHDA and SQIVND (reference sequence). V shed 3 bases and J 7 bases; nucleotides not matched to a gene: 3.

This clonotype was detected ten times or more. The rearrangement links TRBV4-1 to TRBJ2-3; the D call may be TRBD1 or TRBD2 (5 bases each). The length of the CDR3 is 16 residues. Between the trimmed V and J ends, which lost 0 bases and 2 bases, there was a span of 12 bases. Germline V gene lookup returns CDR1 MGHRA and CDR2 YSYEKL. The CDR3 sequence: CASSQDFGTTTDTQYF. The DNA for the CDR3 is TGCGCCAGCAGCCAAGATTTTGGGACGACCACAGATACGCAGTATTTT.

This clonotype was detected ten times or more. This chain connects TRBV6-6 to TRBJ2-2; tentatively, D is TRBD1 (5 bases). The CDR3 is made up of 14 amino acids. Germline CDR1 reads MNHNY; CDR2 reads SVGAGI (reference sequence). Trimming took off 4 bases at V and 0 bases at J, with 6 bases between the two ends. CDR3 loop: CASSWTPNTGELFF. In nucleotides, the CDR3 is TGTGCCAGCAGTTGGACACCGAACACCGGGGAGCTGTTTTTT.

Many counts were recorded for this clonotype. The V and J genes are TRBV5-1 and TRBJ2-5, with D possibly being TRBD1 (7 bases). The CDR3 loop spans 16 amino acids. Per the germline V gene, CDR1 is SGHRS and CDR2 is YFSETQ. Trimming left V 4 bases short and J 1 base short, with 17 bases between. CDR3 sequence (DNA): TGCGCCAGCAGCACCCCTGACAGGGACTTCCAAGAGACCCAGTACTTC. Translation: CASSTPDRDFQETQYF.

V usage is TRBV27 and J usage is TRBJ2-7; the D call may be TRBD1 or TRBD2 (5 bases each). V lost 6 bases and J lost 2, with 17 bases in between. The CDR3 covers 15 residues. CDR1 is MNHEY and CDR2 is SMNVEV in the germline V gene (reference sequence). DNA of the CDR3: TGTGCCAGCAGCCGACCTGGGACCCCAGCCTACGAGCAGTACTTC. This codes for CASSRPGTPAYEQYF.

Comments on this clonotype: This may come from a read error, since a much larger clone is one base off. The rearrangement uses TRBV11-2 and TRBJ2-1; D uncertain. This CDR3 has 15 residues. The germline CDR1 and CDR2 sequences are SGHAT and FQNNGV. Between the trimmed V and J ends, which lost 1 base and 6 bases, there was a span of 13 bases. The CDR3 loop reads CASSLGVSQANEQFF. The CDR3 coding sequence is TGTGCCAGCAGCTTAGGAGTCAGCCAGGCCAATGAGCAGTTCTTC.

At least ten counts were recorded for this clonotype. V is TRBV29-1 and J is TRBJ1-2; no firm D call. Trimming took 2 bases from V and 3 from J, leaving 13 bases between them. Germline-derived CDR1 and CDR2 are SQVTM and ANQGSEA. This CDR3 spans 14 amino acids. The CDR3 here is CSVESKGSHYGYTF. The DNA for the CDR3 is TGCAGCGTTGAATCTAAAGGATCCCACTATGGCTACACCTTC.

This clonotype was recorded at least ten times. This chain uses TRBV14 with TRBJ1-2, with D tentatively TRBD1 (5 bases). V lost 0 bases and J lost 4, with 18 bases in between. Germline CDR1 reads SGHDN; CDR2 reads FVKESK. CDR3 length: 17 residues. The CDR3: CASSQDRSTGELYGYTF. The CDR3 DNA follows: TGTGCCAGCAGCCAAGATCGGTCAACAGGAGAACTCTATGGCTACACCTTC.

The chain joins TRBV10-3 to TRBJ2-5; TRBD1 matches at 9 bases. There are 15 residues in the CDR3. Germline V gene sequence: CDR1 ENHRY, CDR2 SYGVKD. After removal of 5 bases from V and 5 bases from J, the junction contained 9 bases not matched to a gene. The CDR3 sequence: CAISTTGGPGETQYF. The CDR3, as DNA: TGTGCCATCAGTACTACAGGGGGCCCGGGGGAGACCCAGTACTTC.

The V call is TRBV18, the J call TRBJ2-3; 13 bases agree with TRBD2. The CDR3 loop spans 16 amino acids. In germline, CDR1 is KGHSH, CDR2 LQKENI. J lost 7 bases, V lost 2 bases, and 6 bases had no gene match. CDR3 residues: CASSPTSGRAINTQYF. In DNA form, the CDR3 reads TGTGCCAGCTCACCAACTAGCGGGAGGGCCATAAATACGCAGTATTTT.

The V and J genes are TRBV29-1 and TRBJ2-7, with TRBD2 matching over 7 bases. The CDR3 has 17 amino acids. The V gene's germline CDR1 is SQVTM and CDR2 ANQGSEA. The ends lost 7 bases at V and 3 bases at J; junction bases unmatched: 21. DNA of the CDR3: TGCAGCGACCAAGCGGCGCGGGAGCGCATGAGGTACTACGAGCAGTACTTC. Its protein is CSDQAARERMRYYEQYF.

This clonotype was detected only a few times. This rearrangement joins TRBV28 to TRBJ2-7; D is uncertain. Between the trimmed V and J ends, which lost 5 bases and 0 bases, there was a span of 14 bases. The CDR3 sequence is 15 residues long. The germline CDR1 and CDR2 sequences are MDHEN and SYDVKM. The CDR3 sequence: CASSPRQDFSYEQYF. The CDR3 DNA is TGTGCCAGCAGTCCGAGGCAGGATTTCTCCTACGAGCAGTACTTC. Variable domain in full (rest from reference TRBV28 and TRBJ2-7): DVKVTQSSRYLVKRTGEKVFLECVQDMDHENMFWYRQDPGLGLRLIYFSYDVKMKEKGDIPEGYSVSREKKERFSLILESASTNQTSMYLCASSPRQDFSYEQYFGPGTRLTVT.

Here the CDR3 reads CASSLVRGRLGYTF. In DNA form, the CDR3 reads TGTGCCAGCAGCTTGGTCAGGGGGCGACTCGGCTACACCTTC. This chain links TRBV5-6 with TRBJ1-2, with 8 bases identical to TRBD1. The CDR3 consists of 14 residues. The trim removed 0 bases at V and 8 bases at J, leaving 6 bases unmatched. CDR1 is SGHDT and CDR2 is YYEEEE in the germline V gene. Together with reference TRBV5-6 and TRBJ1-2, the CDR3 gives the full variable domain: DAGVTQSPTHLIKTRGQQVTLRCSPKSGHDTVSWYQQALGQGPQFIFQYYEEEERQRGNFPDRFSGHQFPNYSSELNVNALLLGDSALYLCASSLVRGRLGYTFGSGTRLTVV.